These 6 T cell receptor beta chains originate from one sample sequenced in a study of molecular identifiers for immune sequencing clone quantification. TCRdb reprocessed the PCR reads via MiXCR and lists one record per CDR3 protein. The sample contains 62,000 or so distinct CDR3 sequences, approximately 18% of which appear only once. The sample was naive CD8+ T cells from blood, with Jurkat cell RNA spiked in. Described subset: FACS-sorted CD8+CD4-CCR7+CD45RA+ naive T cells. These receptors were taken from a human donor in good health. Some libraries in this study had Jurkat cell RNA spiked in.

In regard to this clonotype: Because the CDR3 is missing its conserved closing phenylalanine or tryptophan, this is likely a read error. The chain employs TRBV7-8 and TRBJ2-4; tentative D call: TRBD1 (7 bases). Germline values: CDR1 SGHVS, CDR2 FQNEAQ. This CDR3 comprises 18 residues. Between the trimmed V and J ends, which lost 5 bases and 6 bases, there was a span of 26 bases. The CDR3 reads CASSLEVIGQEGLNIQYL. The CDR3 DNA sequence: TGTGCCAGCAGCCTAGAAGTAATCGGACAGGAGGGGTTAAACATTCAGTACCTC.

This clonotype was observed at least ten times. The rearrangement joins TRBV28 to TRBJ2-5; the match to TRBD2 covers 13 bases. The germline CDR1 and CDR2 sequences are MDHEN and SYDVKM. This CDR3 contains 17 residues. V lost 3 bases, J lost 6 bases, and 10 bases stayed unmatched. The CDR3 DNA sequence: TGTGCCAGCAGTTTTTTCCCACTAGCGGGAGGGATAAAGACCCAGTACTTC. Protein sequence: CASSFFPLAGGIKTQYF.

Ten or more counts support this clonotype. The DNA of the CDR3 is TGCGCCAGCAGCCAAGAACCTAGCGGGAGTTACGAGCAGTACTTC. Translated, it gives CASSQEPSGSYEQYF. V is TRBV4-1 and J is TRBJ2-7, with 10 bases fitting TRBD2. The germline CDR1 and CDR2 sequences are MGHRA and YSYEKL. Unmatched junction bases numbered 3, after V lost 0 bases and J lost 4 bases. The length of the CDR3 is 15 residues.

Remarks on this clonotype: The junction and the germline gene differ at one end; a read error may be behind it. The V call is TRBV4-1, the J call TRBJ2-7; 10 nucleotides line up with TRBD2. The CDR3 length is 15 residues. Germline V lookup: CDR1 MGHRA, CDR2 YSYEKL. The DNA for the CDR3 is TGCGCCAGCAGCTGGACTAGCGGAGCTTCCTACGAGCGGTACTTC. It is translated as CASSWTSGASYERYF.

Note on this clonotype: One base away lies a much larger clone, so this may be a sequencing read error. CDR3 amino acids: CASSLGSSVSSYDEQFF. The CDR3 nucleotides are TGTGCCAGCAGCTTAGGGAGTAGCGTAAGCTCCTACGATGAGCAGTTCTTC. The chain links TRBV11-3 to TRBJ2-1, with D possibly matching TRBD2 (5 bases). The germline V gene encodes CDR1 SGHNT and CDR2 YENEEA. The CDR3 extends over 17 amino acids.

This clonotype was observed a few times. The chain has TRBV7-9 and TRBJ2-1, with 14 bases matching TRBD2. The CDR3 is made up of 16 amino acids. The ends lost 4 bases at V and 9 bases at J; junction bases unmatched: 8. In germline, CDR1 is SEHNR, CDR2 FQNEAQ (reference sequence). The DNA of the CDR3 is TGTGCCAGCAGCTCGGGGACTAGCGGGAGCTTCGGTGAGCAGTTCTTC. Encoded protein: CASSSGTSGSFGEQFF.